This T cell receptor (beta chain) was obtained from a study of beta chain features in type 1 diabetes. Study-wide findings and caveats: Type 1 diabetes patients had moderately but significantly shorter TCRB CDR3s in all four CD4+ subsets.

This clone occurred a few times. Its antigen is as yet unknown. The CDR3 consists of 11 residues. Germline assignment: CDR1 DFQATT and CDR2 SNEGSKA (reference sequence). Expressed TCRB transcripts were sequenced, since all the RNA that had been isolated was reverse transcribed. Method: immunoSEQ multiplex PCR; TCRdb's copy keeps in-frame clones and lacks some. The repertoire includes roughly 700,000 clones, 13% of them detected once, and 0.02% to 0.025% sits in the top ten. The chain joins TRBV20-1 to TRBJ2-7; 9 nucleotides align to TRBD1. This clonotype originated in a man younger than 30 with type 1 diabetes. Specimen: naive CD4+ T cells from blood. This CDR3 is CAGQGDYEQYF. CDR3 sequence (DNA): TGCGCGGGACAGGGTGACTACGAGCAGTACTTC.